The next 26 T cell receptor beta chains were all read from a single sample in a study. TCRdb re-derived calls from the RT-PCR reads in MiXCR, one entry per CDR3 protein. Of more than 600,000 distinct CDR3 sequences listed, approximately 14% are singletons. The source material was memory CD4+ T cells from blood. Every receptor here comes from a female donor in good health, serving as a healthy control.

This clonotype was recorded a few times. The V gene is TRBV6-1, the J gene TRBJ1-2; TRBD1 is a possible D gene (5 bases). CDR1 MNHNS and CDR2 SASEGT come from the germline V gene. The CDR3 consists of 14 residues. V was shortened by 7 bases and J by 4 bases, with 16 bases between the two germline ends. The CDR3 DNA follows: TGTGCCAGCACATCCCTAGCGGGACTCTATGGCTACACCTTC. Translating it yields CASTSLAGLYGYTF.

This clonotype was observed at least ten times. The chain combines TRBV11-2 with TRBJ2-4, with D unresolved. Germline CDR1 and CDR2: SGHAT and FQNNGV. This CDR3 contains 14 residues. Trimming cost V 2 bases and J 12 bases, with 17 bases left between them. The DNA of the CDR3 is TGTGCCAGCAGCTTAATCGACACCCGAAGCCCTCAGTACTTC. Encoded protein: CASSLIDTRSPQYF.

The chain has TRBV5-1 and TRBJ2-5; D is perhaps TRBD1 (8 bases). Trimming removed 1 base at V and 0 bases at J, with 16 bases between. There are 17 residues in the CDR3. Germline CDR1 SGHRS, CDR2 YFSETQ. CDR3 bases: TGCGCCAGCAGCTTGTACCAGGGGGCGGGAGACCAAGAGACCCAGTACTTC. Translating gives CASSLYQGAGDQETQYF.

This chain links TRBV5-4 with TRBJ1-2, with 11 positions matching TRBD1. Losses at the gene ends were 4 bases for V and 4 bases for J; bases not matched to a gene: 6. CDR1 is SGHNT, CDR2 YYREEE, per germline (reference sequence). CDR3 size: 15 residues. The CDR3 is CASSTGGQGGYGYTF. CDR3 in DNA: TGTGCCAGCAGCACTGGGGGACAGGGGGGCTATGGCTACACCTTC.

The chain employs TRBV5-1 and TRBJ2-5, with TRBD2 matching 11 bases. Germline V gives CDR1 SGHRS, CDR2 YFSETQ. V shed 2 bases, J shed 7 bases, and the junction held 10 bases outside the gene matches. The CDR3 is 16 amino acids. CDR3 sequence reads: CASSLSTSGTSGTQYF. Here the CDR3 DNA reads TGCGCCAGCAGCTTAAGTACGAGCGGGACTAGCGGGACCCAGTACTTC.

The table lists this clonotype with many counts. The gene calls are TRBV6-6 and TRBJ2-1; 13 nucleotides match TRBD2. Germline CDR1 and CDR2: MNHNY and SVGAGI (reference sequence). The CDR3 has 15 amino acids. V lost 6 bases and J lost 5; bases outside the gene matches: 4. The CDR3 here is CASSPGTSGNNEQFF. In nucleotides, the CDR3 is TGTGCCAGCAGCCCCGGGACTAGCGGGAACAATGAGCAGTTCTTC.

This clonotype has ten or more counts. This chain joins TRBV5-1 and TRBJ2-2; TRBD2 agrees at 9 bases. The CDR3 loop spans 16 amino acids. Germline V gene data show CDR1 as SGHRS and CDR2 as YFSETQ. V dropped 2 bases and J dropped 4; count of bases not matched to a gene: 6. The CDR3 loop reads CASSLTSGFSTGELFF. The CDR3 DNA is TGCGCCAGCAGCTTAACTAGCGGGTTCAGCACCGGGGAGCTGTTTTTT.

This clonotype has ten or more counts. The V gene is TRBV6-5, the J gene TRBJ2-7; 8 positions match TRBD1. The germline V gene encodes CDR1 MNHEY and CDR2 SVGAGI. J lost 7 bases, V lost 4 bases, and 9 bases had no gene match. CDR3 length equals 14 residues. CDR3 region: CASSSSWTGYEQYF. The DNA of the CDR3 is TGTGCCAGCAGTTCGTCATGGACAGGGTATGAGCAGTACTTC.

This chain connects TRBV7-3 to TRBJ2-2; D is ambiguous. Between the trimmed V and J ends, which lost 4 bases and 7 bases, there was a span of 10 bases. The CDR3 covers 13 residues. Germline V gene sequence: CDR1 SGHTA, CDR2 FQGTGA. This CDR3 reads CASSSSSGGELFF. In DNA form, the CDR3 reads TGTGCCAGCAGCTCTTCGTCGGGCGGGGAGCTGTTTTTT.

The rearrangement uses TRBV5-5 and TRBJ2-3, with 7 bases that match TRBD1. V dropped 1 base and J dropped 0; count of bases not matched to a gene: 2. The germline gives CDR1 SGHKS, CDR2 YYEKEE (reference sequence). This CDR3 is 15 amino acids long. In DNA form, the CDR3 reads TGTGCCAGCAGCTTGCTCAGGGGGAGCACAGATACGCAGTATTTT. Translating gives CASSLLRGSTDTQYF.

The chain couples TRBV6-1 to TRBJ2-4, with 9 positions matching TRBD2. V gave up 5 bases and J gave up 5 bases; unmatched junction bases: 7. Germline V lookup: CDR1 MNHNS, CDR2 SASEGT. The CDR3 has 15 residues. The CDR3 reads CASSFRVAGENIQYF. Here the CDR3 DNA reads TGTGCCAGCAGTTTCCGCGTAGCGGGGGAAAACATTCAGTACTTC.

This chain connects TRBV27 to TRBJ1-2; a possible D gene is TRBD1 (5 bases). This CDR3 comprises 15 residues. V lost 5 bases and J lost 3, with 16 bases in between. Per germline, CDR1 MNHEY and CDR2 SMNVEV (reference sequence). CDR3 sequence (DNA): TGTGCCAGCAGTCCCGGACAAGGCGGCGACTATGGCTACACCTTC. This encodes CASSPGQGGDYGYTF.

The table lists this clonotype with a few counts. This sequence joins TRBV19 and TRBJ2-2; 8 nucleotides agree with TRBD1. V gave up 6 bases and J gave up 4 bases; unmatched junction bases: 7. The germline CDR1 and CDR2 sequences are LNHDA and SQIVND (reference sequence). CDR3 length equals 15 residues. CDR3 nucleotides: TGTGCCAGTAGCTCCGGGACAGGAATCACCGGGGAGCTGTTTTTT. Translation: CASSSGTGITGELFF. The full variable domain, rest sourced from reference TRBV19 and TRBJ2-2, is DGGITQSPKYLFRKEGQNVTLSCEQNLNHDAMYWYRQDPGQGLRLIYYSQIVNDFQKGDIAEGYSVSREKKESFPLTVTSAQKNPTAFYLCASSSGTGITGELFFGEGSRLTVL.

This chain uses TRBV7-3 with TRBJ1-2; possible D gene TRBD1, 6 bases. Per the germline V gene, CDR1 is SGHTA and CDR2 is FQGTGA. CDR3 length: 15 residues. Trimming pared 5 bases from V and 7 bases from J, leaving 20 bases between. This CDR3 reads CASSPSGVSGAGYTF. In DNA form, the CDR3 reads TGTGCCAGCAGCCCTTCAGGGGTAAGCGGCGCTGGCTACACCTTC.

The sample holds many counts of this clonotype. The rearrangement uses TRBV5-1 and TRBJ2-7, with D possibly TRBD2 on 7 matching bases. V was cut by 3 bases and J by 1 base, with 14 bases left in between. The CDR3 has 15 residues. Germline V lookup: CDR1 SGHRS, CDR2 YFSETQ. CDR3 protein: CASSWGGLQSYEQYF. DNA of the CDR3: TGCGCCAGCAGCTGGGGGGGGCTGCAGTCCTACGAGCAGTACTTC.

The chain couples TRBV20-1 to TRBJ1-5; D possibly corresponds to TRBD1 (5 bases). Trimming cost V 2 bases and J 6 bases, with 8 bases left between them. In germline, CDR1 is DFQATT, CDR2 SNEGSKA (reference sequence). The CDR3 is made up of 12 amino acids. The CDR3 DNA follows: TGCAGTGCTAGAATTGGGGCTCAGCCCCAGCATTTT. Translating gives CSARIGAQPQHF.

This clonotype was counted ten times or more. The V call is TRBV10-3, the J call TRBJ2-1; D gene ambiguous. From germline, CDR1 is ENHRY and CDR2 SYGVKD. Deletions cut 8 bases from V and 0 bases from J, with 11 bases between. The CDR3 is made up of 14 amino acids. In nucleotides, the CDR3 is TGTGCCATCGCGTCTACCACCTCCTACAATGAGCAGTTCTTC. Its translation is CAIASTTSYNEQFF.

This clonotype was counted once. The chain joins TRBV9 to TRBJ2-1; TRBD1 matches at 8 bases. CDR1 is SGDLS, CDR2 YYNGEE, per germline. The CDR3 loop spans 15 amino acids. The trim removed 4 bases at V and 4 bases at J, leaving 7 bases unmatched. CDR3 region: CASSLGTGQYNEQFF. The CDR3 region has the DNA TGTGCCAGCAGCCTCGGGACAGGTCAATACAATGAGCAGTTCTTC. The whole variable domain, filled in from reference TRBV9 and TRBJ2-1, reads DSGVTQTPKHLITATGQRVTLRCSPRSGDLSVYWYQQSLDQGLQFLIQYYNGEERAKGNILERFSAQQFPDLHSELNLSSLELGDSALYFCASSLGTGQYNEQFFGPGTRLTVL.

V usage is TRBV6-2 or TRBV6-3 and J usage is TRBJ1-1; D might be TRBD1 (5 bases). Germline loops: CDR1 MNHEY, CDR2 SVGEGT. Between the trimmed V and J ends, which lost 6 bases and 4 bases, there was a span of 15 bases. There are 14 residues in the CDR3. The CDR3 loop is CASRSAGSGTEAFF. The CDR3 DNA reads as TGTGCCAGCAGATCCGCAGGGTCTGGCACTGAAGCTTTCTTT.

This clonotype was recorded many times. The V gene is TRBV6-5, the J gene TRBJ2-2; 9 nucleotides match TRBD1. Trimming took 8 bases from V and 3 from J; bases not matched to a gene: 10. This CDR3 comprises 16 residues. Germline-derived CDR1 and CDR2 are MNHEY and SVGAGI. The CDR3 spells CASRSWTGADTGELFF. CDR3 sequence (DNA): TGTGCCAGCCGTTCGTGGACAGGGGCGGACACCGGGGAGCTGTTTTTT.

In this sample, this clonotype turned up a few times. The rearrangement joins TRBV6-4 to TRBJ1-5; D uncertain. The CDR3 extends over 14 amino acids. V was clipped by 2 bases and J by 3 bases, with 8 bases between them. The germline V gene has CDR1 MRHNA and CDR2 SNTAGT. CDR3 bases: TGTGCCAGCAGTGACCGGAGGTTCAATCAGCCCCAGCATTTT. This sequence encodes CASSDRRFNQPQHF.

V and J are TRBV28 and TRBJ2-1; D is perhaps TRBD1 (6 bases). CDR1 and CDR2 from the germline V gene are MDHEN and SYDVKM. With 10 bases removed from V and 9 bases from J, the gap between germline ends came to 13 bases. The CDR3 totals 11 residues. The chain's CDR3 is CATHMGAEQFF. The CDR3 DNA is TGTGCCACGCACATGGGGGCTGAGCAGTTCTTC.

This clonotype has only a few counts. The V call is TRBV7-2, the J call TRBJ2-5; no reliable D call. Deletions cut 4 bases from V and 9 bases from J, with 18 bases between. Germline V gives CDR1 SGHTA, CDR2 FQGNSA. The CDR3 runs 14 residues. CDR3 nucleotides: TGTGCCAGCAGCTCCCGGAACCCACCCGCTTCCCAGTACTTC. Translated, it gives CASSSRNPPASQYF.

This clonotype was seen ten or more times. The V gene is TRBV5-1, the J gene TRBJ1-1; D possibly corresponds to TRBD1 (5 bases). The CDR3 has 14 amino acids. V lost 2 bases, J lost 1 base, and 9 bases lay in between. CDR1 is SGHRS and CDR2 is YFSETQ in the germline V gene. CDR3 in DNA: TGCGCCAGCAGCTTTCAGGGATCGAACACTGAAGCTTTCTTT. Protein sequence: CASSFQGSNTEAFF.

This clonotype was counted between two and nine times. This sequence joins TRBV27 and TRBJ2-1; D may be TRBD2 (6 bases). Deletions cut 0 bases from V and 0 bases from J, with 21 bases between. The germline V gene has CDR1 MNHEY and CDR2 SMNVEV (reference sequence). The CDR3 runs to 20 residues. The CDR3 sequence: CASSLSSRDLMGGSYNEQFF. The DNA for the CDR3 is TGTGCCAGCAGTTTATCATCCCGGGACTTGATGGGGGGCTCCTACAATGAGCAGTTCTTC.

In this sample, this clonotype turned up a few times. The chain uses TRBV6-1 and TRBJ2-3, with 9 bases lining up with TRBD1. The CDR3 runs 14 residues. Germline values: CDR1 MNHNS, CDR2 SASEGT. The V and J ends lost 7 bases and 6 bases, in that order; junction bases with no gene match: 8. This CDR3 reads CASTTGGDADTQYF. The CDR3 DNA reads as TGTGCCAGCACCACAGGGGGCGACGCGGATACGCAGTATTTT.